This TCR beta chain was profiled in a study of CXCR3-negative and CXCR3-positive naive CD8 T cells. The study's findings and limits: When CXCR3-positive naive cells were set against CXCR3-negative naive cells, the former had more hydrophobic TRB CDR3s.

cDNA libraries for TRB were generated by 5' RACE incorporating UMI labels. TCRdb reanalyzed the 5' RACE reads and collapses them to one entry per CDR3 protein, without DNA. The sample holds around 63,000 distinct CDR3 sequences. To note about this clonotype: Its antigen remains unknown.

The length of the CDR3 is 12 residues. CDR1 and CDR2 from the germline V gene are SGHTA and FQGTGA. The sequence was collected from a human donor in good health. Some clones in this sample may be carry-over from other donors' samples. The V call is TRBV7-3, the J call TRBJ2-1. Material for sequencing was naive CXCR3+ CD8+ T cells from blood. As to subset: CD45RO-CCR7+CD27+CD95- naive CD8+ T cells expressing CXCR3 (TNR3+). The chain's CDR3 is CASSLDGIEQFF. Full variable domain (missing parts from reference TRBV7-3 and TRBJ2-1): GAGVSQTPSNKVTEKGKYVELRCDPISGHTALYWYRQSLGQGPEFLIYFQGTGAADDSGLPNDRFFAVRPEGSVSTLKIQRTERGDSAVYLCASSLDGIEQFFGPGTRLTVL.